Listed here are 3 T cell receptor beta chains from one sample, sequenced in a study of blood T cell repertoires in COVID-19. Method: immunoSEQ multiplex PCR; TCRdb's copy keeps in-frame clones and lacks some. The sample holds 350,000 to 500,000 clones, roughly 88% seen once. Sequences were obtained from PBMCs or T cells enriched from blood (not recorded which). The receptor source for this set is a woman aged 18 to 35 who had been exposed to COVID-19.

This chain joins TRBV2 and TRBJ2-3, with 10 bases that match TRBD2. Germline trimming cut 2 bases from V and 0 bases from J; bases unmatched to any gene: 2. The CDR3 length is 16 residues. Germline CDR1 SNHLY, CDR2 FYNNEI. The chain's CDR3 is CASSERGLASTDTQYF. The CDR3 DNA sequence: TGTGCCAGCAGTGAAAGGGGACTAGCGAGCACAGATACGCAGTATTTT.

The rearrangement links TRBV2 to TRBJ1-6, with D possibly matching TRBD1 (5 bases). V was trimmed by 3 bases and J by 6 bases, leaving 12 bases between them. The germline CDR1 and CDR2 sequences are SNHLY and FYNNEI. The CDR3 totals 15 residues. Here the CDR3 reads CASSEGRGGNSPLHF. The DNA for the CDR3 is TGTGCCAGCAGTGAGGGAAGGGGTGGTAATTCACCCCTCCACTTT.

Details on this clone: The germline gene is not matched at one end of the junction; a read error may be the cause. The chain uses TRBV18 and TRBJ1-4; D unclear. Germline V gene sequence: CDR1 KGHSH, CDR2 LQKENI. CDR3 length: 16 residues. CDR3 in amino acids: CASSLVLGTTNEKLFF. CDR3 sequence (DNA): TGTGCCAGCTCACTTGTTCTTGGTACAACAAATGAAAAACTGTTTTTT.